These T cell receptor beta chains were read from a single sample in a study of human T cells and chemical hapten exposure. Using its own MiXCR run on the RACE reads, TCRdb lists one record per CDR3 protein. The table lists 62,000 or so distinct CDR3 sequences, approximately 9.9% of them singletons. The source was whole blood, collected in connection with sensitization to the hapten diphenylcyclopropenone (DPC). These receptors came from a woman aged 25-40 years with alopecia areata. Some clones in this sample may be carry-over from other donors' samples. Each CDR3 is given with its conserved first and last residue. D genes are given only for firm matches. Only some rows state a clone size, as once, few, many or a class for expanded clones.

D: -
V: TRBV9
size: many
J: TRBJ1-3
CDR3: CASSVAGSGNTIYF
DNA: TGTGCCAGCAGCGTAGCAGGTTCTGGAAACACCATATATTTT

D: -
V: TRBV20-1
size: few
J: TRBJ2-7
CDR3: CSARSTGTFYEQYF
DNA: TGCAGTGCTAGATCGACAGGAACATTCTACGAGCAGTACTTC

D: -
V: TRBV6-5
size: -
J: TRBJ1-6
CDR3: CASSYGQNNSPLHF
DNA: TGTGCCAGCAGTTACGGACAGAATAATTCACCCCTCCACTTT

D: TRBD1
V: TRBV6-2/TRBV6-3
size: many
J: TRBJ1-4
CDR3: CASSLPLQGARVKEKLFF
DNA: TGTGCCAGCAGTTTACCGTTACAGGGGGCGCGAGTGAAAGAAAAACTGTTTTTT

D: TRBD2
V: TRBV15
size: many
J: TRBJ2-3
CDR3: CATSRFLAGPTDTQYF
DNA: TGTGCCACCAGCAGATTCCTAGCGGGCCCCACAGATACGCAGTATTTT

D: -
V: TRBV29-1
size: many
J: TRBJ1-2
CDR3: CSVDRDYGYTF
DNA: TGCAGCGTTGACAGGGACTATGGCTACACCTTC

D: -
V: TRBV28
size: few
J: TRBJ1-5
CDR3: CASRQVWDQPQHF
DNA: TGTGCCAGCCGACAGGTTTGGGATCAGCCCCAGCATTTT

D: TRBD1
V: TRBV3-1
size: -
J: TRBJ1-2
CDR3: CASSQDARDSYGYTF
DNA: TGTGCCAGCAGCCAAGATGCCCGGGACAGCTATGGCTACACCTTC

D: -
V: TRBV6-4
size: -
J: TRBJ2-4
CDR3: CASSDGNDSGIQYF
DNA: TGTGCCAGCAGTGACGGGAACGACAGCGGCATTCAGTACTTC

D: TRBD1
V: TRBV29-1
size: few
J: TRBJ1-1
CDR3: CSVPGPGQGSEAFF
DNA: TGCAGCGTCCCTGGGCCGGGACAGGGCTCTGAAGCTTTCTTT

D: TRBD1
V: TRBV2
size: -
J: TRBJ2-1
CDR3: CAQGDRSYNEQFF
DNA: TGTGCTCAGGGGGACCGCTCCTACAATGAGCAGTTCTTC

D: -
V: TRBV5-1
size: few
J: TRBJ2-7
CDR3: CASSLIAVSYEQYF
DNA: TGCGCCAGCAGCTTGATAGCGGTCTCCTACGAGCAGTACTTC

D: -
V: TRBV18
size: many
J: TRBJ2-7
CDR3: CASSPPGSSSYEQYF
DNA: TGTGCCAGCTCACCTCCAGGCTCGAGCTCCTACGAGCAGTACTTC

D: -
V: TRBV28
size: -
J: TRBJ2-7
CDR3: CASRPQGTYEQYF
DNA: TGTGCCAGCAGACCACAGGGTACCTACGAGCAGTACTTC

D: -
V: TRBV20-1
size: -
J: TRBJ1-4
CDR3: CSAREPTNEKLFF
DNA: TGCAGTGCTCGAGAACCAACTAATGAAAAACTGTTTTTT

D: -
V: TRBV4-3
size: -
J: TRBJ1-6
CDR3: CASSQGEVNSPLHF
DNA: TGCGCCAGCAGCCAAGGGGAAGTTAATTCACCCCTCCACTTT

D: -
V: TRBV7-9
size: -
J: TRBJ2-5
CDR3: CASSLAREREETQYF
DNA: TGTGCCAGCAGCTTAGCGCGGGAAAGGGAAGAGACCCAGTACTTC

D: -
V: TRBV20-1
size: few
J: TRBJ1-1
CDR3: CSEGRARGMNTEAFF
DNA: TGCAGCGAGGGGAGGGCCCGGGGCATGAACACTGAAGCTTTCTTT

D: -
V: TRBV12-3/TRBV12-4
size: few
J: TRBJ1-3
CDR3: CASSLRPGAGNTIYF
DNA: TGTGCCAGCAGTTTACGCCCAGGTGCGGGAAACACCATATATTTT

D: -
V: TRBV4-2
size: -
J: TRBJ1-2
CDR3: CASSPLEGNYGYTF
DNA: TGTGCCAGCAGCCCCTTAGAGGGTAACTATGGCTACACCTTC

D: -
V: TRBV3-1
size: -
J: TRBJ2-3
CDR3: CASSQVSVDTQYF
DNA: TGTGCCAGCAGCCAAGTCTCTGTCGATACGCAGTATTTT

D: -
V: TRBV5-1
size: many
J: TRBJ2-7
CDR3: CASSPDRQSANLNLYEQYF
DNA: TGCGCCAGCAGCCCCGACCGGCAATCGGCGAATCTAAATCTCTACGAGCAGTACTTC

D: TRBD1
V: TRBV7-2
size: few
J: TRBJ2-1
CDR3: CASSLDSGQSNEQFF
DNA: TGTGCCAGCAGCTTAGACTCGGGACAGTCCAATGAGCAGTTCTTC

D: -
V: TRBV28
size: many
J: TRBJ2-2
CDR3: CAGWAGTGELFF
DNA: TGTGCTGGCTGGGCCGGCACCGGGGAGCTGTTTTTT

D: -
V: TRBV18
size: many
J: TRBJ1-5
CDR3: CASSPPGNQPQHF
DNA: TGTGCCAGCTCACCGCCCGGAAATCAGCCCCAGCATTTT

D: -
V: TRBV7-2
size: many
J: TRBJ2-4
CDR3: CASSLARTRREQKNIQYF
DNA: TGTGCCAGCAGCTTAGCGCGCACAAGGCGGGAACAAAAAAACATTCAGTACTTC

D: TRBD1
V: TRBV28
size: few
J: TRBJ2-3
CDR3: CASSFPGQPSTQYF
DNA: TGTGCCAGCAGTTTTCCGGGACAGCCATCTACGCAGTATTTT

D: TRBD1
V: TRBV12-3/TRBV12-4
size: -
J: TRBJ2-7
CDR3: CASSEGAGEQYF
DNA: TGTGCCAGCAGTGAGGGGGCCGGCGAGCAGTACTTC

D: TRBD1
V: TRBV19
size: many
J: TRBJ1-2
CDR3: CASSLGGQYYGYTF
DNA: TGTGCCAGTTCGCTGGGGGGACAGTACTATGGCTACACCTTC

D: TRBD1
V: TRBV12-3/TRBV12-4
size: few
J: TRBJ1-4
CDR3: CASSLTGTNEKLFF
DNA: TGTGCCAGCAGTTTGACAGGGACTAATGAAAAACTGTTTTTT

D: -
V: TRBV6-4
size: many
J: TRBJ1-5
CDR3: CASAPGVNQPQHF
DNA: TGTGCCAGCGCTCCGGGGGTCAATCAGCCCCAGCATTTT

D: -
V: TRBV12-3/TRBV12-4
size: -
J: TRBJ2-1
CDR3: CASSLGRFSYNEQFF
DNA: TGTGCCAGCAGTTTAGGGAGGTTCTCCTACAATGAGCAGTTCTTC

D: -
V: TRBV5-6
size: many
J: TRBJ1-2
CDR3: CASSLEGRQSGYTF
DNA: TGTGCCAGCAGCTTGGAGGGCAGGCAGAGTGGCTACACCTTC

D: -
V: TRBV10-3
size: few
J: TRBJ1-1
CDR3: CAISLDVNTEAFF
DNA: TGTGCCATCAGTCTTGACGTGAACACTGAAGCTTTCTTT

D: TRBD1
V: TRBV4-3
size: few
J: TRBJ1-2
CDR3: CASSQETGWTYGYTF
DNA: TGCGCCAGCAGCCAAGAGACAGGGTGGACCTATGGCTACACCTTC

D: TRBD1
V: TRBV6-2/TRBV6-3
size: few
J: TRBJ1-1
CDR3: CASSKGRGQNTEAFF
DNA: TGTGCCAGCAGCAAGGGCAGGGGGCAGAACACTGAAGCTTTCTTT